The 13 T cell receptor beta chains below all came from one sample that was sequenced in a study of graft-versus-host responses after intestinal transplantation. The repertoire was sequenced with immunoSEQ multiplex PCR; TCRdb's copy has only in-frame clones and lacks some. The repertoire holds more than 65,000 clones, with less than 95% as singletons. These receptors have no identified antigens. This specimen was unstimulated CD8+ T cells sorted from spleen or lymph node cells, taken before intestinal transplant. These receptors came from a human donor who received an intestinal transplant.

The chain carries TRBV5-1 and TRBJ1-1; D is unclear. The CDR3 is made up of 12 amino acids. CDR1 and CDR2 (germline): SGHRS, YFSETQ. V shed 2 bases and J shed 6 bases, with 8 bases lying between them. CDR3 amino acids: CASSFTGAEAFF. CDR3 bases: TGCGCCAGCAGCTTTACCGGAGCTGAAGCTTTCTTT. The full variable domain, completed using reference TRBV5-1 and TRBJ1-1, is KAGVTQTPRYLIKTRGQQVTLSCSPISGHRSVSWYQQTPGQGLQFLFEYFSETQRNKGNFPGRFSGRQFSNSRSEMNVSTLELGDSALYLCASSFTGAEAFFGQGTRLTVV.

The rearrangement uses TRBV4-1 and TRBJ1-2, with a weak D call TRBD1 (6 bases). CDR1 and CDR2 from the germline V gene are MGHRA and YSYEKL. Trimming took off 0 bases at V and 5 bases at J, with 13 bases between the two ends. The length of the CDR3 is 15 residues. CDR3 bases: TGCGCCAGCAGCCAAGATGGGGGGGCGGGGTATGGCTACACCTTC. Amino acid sequence: CASSQDGGAGYGYTF.

The chain recombines TRBV13 with TRBJ1-1, with D possibly matching TRBD1 (6 bases). With 5 bases removed from V and 1 base from J, the gap between germline ends came to 14 bases. CDR1 PRHDT and CDR2 FYEKMQ come from the germline V gene (reference sequence). This CDR3 is 15 amino acids long. CDR3 coding DNA: TGTGCCAGCAGCCCAGCGGACAGCCCGAACACTGAAGCTTTCTTT. Translation: CASSPADSPNTEAFF.

The gene calls are TRBV10-1 and TRBJ2-3, with a possible D match to TRBD2 (6 bases). This CDR3 has 14 residues. Germline-derived CDR1 and CDR2 are WNHNN and SYGVQD (reference sequence). The V end was cut by 5 bases, the J end by 4 bases, with 13 bases between. The CDR3 sequence is CASSRRGEADTQYF. The CDR3 DNA reads TGCGCCAGCAGTCGTCGCGGGGAGGCAGATACGCAGTATTTT.

The genes are TRBV5-4 and TRBJ2-1; D ambiguous. Germline-derived CDR1 and CDR2 are SGHNT and YYREEE (reference sequence). V dropped 4 bases and J dropped 7 bases, with 6 bases sitting between them. The CDR3 has 11 amino acids. CDR3 protein: CASSGGNEQFF. DNA for the CDR3: TGTGCCAGCAGCGGCGGAAATGAGCAGTTCTTC.

The V gene is TRBV7-3, the J gene TRBJ2-7, with D possibly matching TRBD2 (6 bases). The CDR3 has 16 amino acids. V lost 10 bases, J lost 5 bases, and 27 bases lay in between. Per germline, CDR1 SGHTA and CDR2 FQGTGA. The CDR3 spells CATITIRRRGSHEQYF. The CDR3 region has the DNA TGTGCCACCATAACTATCCGCAGACGGGGGTCCCACGAGCAGTACTTC.

The genes are TRBV9 and TRBJ1-1; 9 nucleotides align to TRBD1. The V gene's germline CDR1 is SGDLS and CDR2 YYNGEE. The V gene end was trimmed by 3 bases and the J gene end by 5 bases; junction bases not matched to a gene: 2. This CDR3 is 13 amino acids long. As DNA, the CDR3 is TGTGCCAGCAGCGGAGGGACAGGGACTGAAGCTTTCTTT. Amino acid sequence: CASSGGTGTEAFF.

This chain uses TRBV7-9 with TRBJ1-5; D may be TRBD1 (5 bases). Trimming removed 5 bases at V and 7 bases at J, with 15 bases between. This CDR3 comprises 14 residues. Germline V gene lookup returns CDR1 SEHNR and CDR2 FQNEAQ (reference sequence). The CDR3 DNA sequence: TGTGCCAGCAGCGGCCCAGGTGGGGGGCAGCCCCAGCATTTT. Its translation is CASSGPGGGQPQHF.

CDR3 amino acids: CASSYSRQAPGPLHF. The CDR3 bases are TGTGCCAGCAGTTACTCGAGGCAGGCGCCAGGGCCCCTCCACTTT. The rearrangement links TRBV6-5 to TRBJ1-6; D possibly corresponds to TRBD1 (5 bases). Germline V gene sequence: CDR1 MNHEY, CDR2 SVGAGI. This CDR3 region has 15 residues. V was clipped by 0 bases and J by 13 bases, with 16 bases between them.

The chain is built from TRBV7-6 and TRBJ1-1; 10 nucleotides agree with TRBD1. The CDR3 contains 16 residues. The germline V gene has CDR1 SGHVS and CDR2 FNYEAQ. The V gene end was trimmed by 5 bases and the J gene end by 7 bases; junction bases not matched to a gene: 13. Written as DNA, the CDR3 is TGTGCCAGCAGCCGGCGGCCGGGACAGGGGCGGGATGAAGCTTTCTTT. Translation gives CASSRRPGQGRDEAFF.

The CDR3 DNA sequence: TGTGCCAGCAGTTACACAGACCAGGACACTGAAGCTTTCTTT. Translating it yields CASSYTDQDTEAFF. The chain couples TRBV6-5 to TRBJ1-1; D call uncertain. The germline V and J ends were trimmed by 2 bases and 3 bases, with 10 bases remaining between them. The CDR3 runs 14 residues. From germline, CDR1 is MNHEY and CDR2 SVGAGI.

The chain couples TRBV6-6 to TRBJ2-7, with TRBD1 as a possible D gene (6 bases). This CDR3 spans 14 amino acids. Per the germline V gene, CDR1 is MNHNY and CDR2 is SVGAGI (reference sequence). V was clipped by 6 bases and J by 2 bases, with 14 bases between them. CDR3 DNA: TGTGCCAGCAGACCGGGACATTGGACCTACGAGCAGTACTTC. Protein product: CASRPGHWTYEQYF.

This chain joins TRBV29-1 and TRBJ1-2; no firm D call. V gave up 4 bases and J gave up 1 base, with 16 bases separating them. This CDR3 is 15 amino acids long. The germline V gene encodes CDR1 SQVTM and CDR2 ANQGSEA. The CDR3 loop reads CSVVGSKPFNYGYTF. CDR3 sequence (DNA): TGCAGCGTTGTCGGGAGTAAACCATTTAACTATGGCTACACCTTC.